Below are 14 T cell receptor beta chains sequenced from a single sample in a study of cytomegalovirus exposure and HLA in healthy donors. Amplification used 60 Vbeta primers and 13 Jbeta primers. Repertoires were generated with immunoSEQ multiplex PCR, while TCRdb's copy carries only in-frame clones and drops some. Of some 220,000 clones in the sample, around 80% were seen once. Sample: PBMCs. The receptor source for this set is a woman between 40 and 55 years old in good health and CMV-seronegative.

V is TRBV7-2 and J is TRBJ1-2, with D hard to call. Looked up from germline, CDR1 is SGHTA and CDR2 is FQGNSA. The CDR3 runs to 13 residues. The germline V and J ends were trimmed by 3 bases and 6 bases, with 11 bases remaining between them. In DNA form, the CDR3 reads TGTGCCAGCAGCTTCCGGGATTTTGATGGCTACACCTTC. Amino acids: CASSFRDFDGYTF.

The CDR3 sequence: CASSQTERGETQYF. The CDR3, as DNA: TGTGCCAGCAGCCAAACCGAGCGGGGGGAGACCCAGTACTTC. The gene calls are TRBV4-2 and TRBJ2-5; 8 bases match TRBD2. This CDR3 region has 14 residues. J was trimmed by 5 bases and V by 2 bases; bases with no gene match: 4. The germline V gene encodes CDR1 LGHNA and CDR2 YNFKEQ.

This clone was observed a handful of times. CDR3 nucleotides: TGTGCCAGCAGTTATGGTAGAGTCCGTGAAAAACTGTTTTTT. Translating gives CASSYGRVREKLFF. The chain recombines TRBV6-5 with TRBJ1-4; D is unclear. Trimming left V 3 bases short and J 7 bases short, with 12 bases between. Germline V lookup: CDR1 MNHEY, CDR2 SVGAGI. The CDR3 is 14 residues long.

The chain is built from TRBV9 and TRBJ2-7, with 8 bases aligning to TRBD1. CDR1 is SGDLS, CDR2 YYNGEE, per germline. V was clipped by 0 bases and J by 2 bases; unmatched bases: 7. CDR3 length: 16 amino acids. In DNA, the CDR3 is TGTGCCAGCAGCGTAGGAGGCGGGACAGGTGCCTACGAGCAGTACTTC. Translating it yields CASSVGGGTGAYEQYF.

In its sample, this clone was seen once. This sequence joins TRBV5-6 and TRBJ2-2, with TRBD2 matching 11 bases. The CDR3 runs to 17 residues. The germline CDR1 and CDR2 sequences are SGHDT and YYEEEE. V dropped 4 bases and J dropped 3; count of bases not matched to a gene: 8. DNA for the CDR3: TGTGCCAGCAGCCCAACCCCTAGCGGGGGGCACACCGGGGAGCTGTTTTTT. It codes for CASSPTPSGGHTGELFF.

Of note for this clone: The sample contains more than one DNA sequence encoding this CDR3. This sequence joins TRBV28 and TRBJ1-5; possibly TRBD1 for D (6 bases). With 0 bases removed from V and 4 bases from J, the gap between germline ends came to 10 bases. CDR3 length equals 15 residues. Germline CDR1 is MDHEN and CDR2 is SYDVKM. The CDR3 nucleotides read TGTGCCAGCAGTTTATGGGGGCAGGGGAATCAGCCCCAGCATTTT. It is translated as CASSLWGQGNQPQHF.

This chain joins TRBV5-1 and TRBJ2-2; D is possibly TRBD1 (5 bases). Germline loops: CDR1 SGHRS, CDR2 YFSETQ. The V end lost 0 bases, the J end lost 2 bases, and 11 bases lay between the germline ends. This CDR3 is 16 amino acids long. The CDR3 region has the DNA TGCGCCAGCAGCTTGGTTCCCAGGGCCAACACCGGGGAGCTGTTTTTT. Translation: CASSLVPRANTGELFF. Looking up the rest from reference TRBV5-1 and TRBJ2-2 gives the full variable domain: KAGVTQTPRYLIKTRGQQVTLSCSPISGHRSVSWYQQTPGQGLQFLFEYFSETQRNKGNFPGRFSGRQFSNSRSEMNVSTLELGDSALYLCASSLVPRANTGELFFGEGSRLTVL.

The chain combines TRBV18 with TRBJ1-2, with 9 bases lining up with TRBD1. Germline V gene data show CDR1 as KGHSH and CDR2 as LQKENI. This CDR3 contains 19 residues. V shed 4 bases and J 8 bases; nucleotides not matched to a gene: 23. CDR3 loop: CASSLTGASRDREGVGYTF. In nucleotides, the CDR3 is TGTGCCAGCTCACTGACCGGGGCGTCCAGGGACAGGGAGGGTGTCGGCTACACCTTC.

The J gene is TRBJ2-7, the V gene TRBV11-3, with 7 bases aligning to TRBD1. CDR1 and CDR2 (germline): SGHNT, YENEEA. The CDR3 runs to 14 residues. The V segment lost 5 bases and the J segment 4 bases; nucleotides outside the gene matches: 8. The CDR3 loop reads CASSPGTASYEQYF. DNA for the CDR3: TGTGCCAGCAGCCCCGGGACAGCCAGTTACGAGCAGTACTTC.

The CDR3 region is CSANEFTEAFF. CDR3 nucleotide sequence: TGCAGTGCAAACGAGTTCACTGAAGCTTTCTTT. V gene TRBV20-1 combines with J gene TRBJ1-1; unclear D gene. Germline V gene sequence: CDR1 DFQATT, CDR2 SNEGSKA (reference sequence). There are 11 residues in the CDR3. V lost 6 bases to trimming and J lost 4 bases, with 9 bases between them.

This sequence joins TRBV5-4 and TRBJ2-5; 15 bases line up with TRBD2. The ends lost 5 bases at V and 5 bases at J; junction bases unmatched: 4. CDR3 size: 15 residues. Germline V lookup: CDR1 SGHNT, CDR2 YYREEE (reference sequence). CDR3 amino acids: CASSLGTSGGETQYF. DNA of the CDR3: TGTGCCAGCAGTCTTGGGACTAGCGGGGGGGAGACCCAGTACTTC.

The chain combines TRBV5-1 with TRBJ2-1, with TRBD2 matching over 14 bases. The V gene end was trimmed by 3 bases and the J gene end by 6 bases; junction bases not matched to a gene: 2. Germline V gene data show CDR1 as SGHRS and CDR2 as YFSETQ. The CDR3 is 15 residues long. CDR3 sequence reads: CASSSGLAGVNEQFF. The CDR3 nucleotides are TGCGCCAGCAGCTCGGGACTAGCGGGGGTCAATGAGCAGTTCTTC. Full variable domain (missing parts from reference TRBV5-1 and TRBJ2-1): KAGVTQTPRYLIKTRGQQVTLSCSPISGHRSVSWYQQTPGQGLQFLFEYFSETQRNKGNFPGRFSGRQFSNSRSEMNVSTLELGDSALYLCASSSGLAGVNEQFFGPGTRLTVL.

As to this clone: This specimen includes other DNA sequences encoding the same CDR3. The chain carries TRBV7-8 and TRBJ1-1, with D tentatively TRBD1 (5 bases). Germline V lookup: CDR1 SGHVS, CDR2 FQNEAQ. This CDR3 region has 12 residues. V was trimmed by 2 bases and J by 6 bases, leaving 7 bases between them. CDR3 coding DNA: TGTGCCAGCAGCTTAACGGGGGCTGAAGCTTTCTTT. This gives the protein CASSLTGAEAFF.

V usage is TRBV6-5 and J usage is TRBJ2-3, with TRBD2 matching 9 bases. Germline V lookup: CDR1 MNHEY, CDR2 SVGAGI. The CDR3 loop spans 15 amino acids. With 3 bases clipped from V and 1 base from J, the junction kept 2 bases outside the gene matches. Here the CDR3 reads CASSYASGGTDTQYF. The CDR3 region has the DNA TGTGCCAGCAGTTATGCTAGCGGGGGCACAGATACGCAGTATTTT.